This T cell receptor (beta chain) was observed in a study of cytomegalovirus exposure and HLA in healthy donors. Primers for the PCR totalled 60 Vbeta and 13 Jbeta. The method was immunoSEQ multiplex PCR; TCRdb's version includes in-frame clones alone and lacks a portion of them. The sample holds 65,000 to 90,000 clones, 76% seen once. This CDR3 comprises 15 residues. Germline CDR1 reads SGHDN; CDR2 reads FVKESK. The V and J ends lost 4 bases and 8 bases, in that order; junction bases with no gene match: 7. The chain employs TRBV14 and TRBJ2-4; 11 bases fit TRBD1. The sample comprised PBMCs. The sequence was obtained from a man in his forties in good health and CMV-seronegative. This CDR3 reads CASSLLGQGAHIQYF. CDR3 DNA: TGTGCCAGCAGCCTCCTCGGACAGGGGGCCCACATTCAGTACTTC.